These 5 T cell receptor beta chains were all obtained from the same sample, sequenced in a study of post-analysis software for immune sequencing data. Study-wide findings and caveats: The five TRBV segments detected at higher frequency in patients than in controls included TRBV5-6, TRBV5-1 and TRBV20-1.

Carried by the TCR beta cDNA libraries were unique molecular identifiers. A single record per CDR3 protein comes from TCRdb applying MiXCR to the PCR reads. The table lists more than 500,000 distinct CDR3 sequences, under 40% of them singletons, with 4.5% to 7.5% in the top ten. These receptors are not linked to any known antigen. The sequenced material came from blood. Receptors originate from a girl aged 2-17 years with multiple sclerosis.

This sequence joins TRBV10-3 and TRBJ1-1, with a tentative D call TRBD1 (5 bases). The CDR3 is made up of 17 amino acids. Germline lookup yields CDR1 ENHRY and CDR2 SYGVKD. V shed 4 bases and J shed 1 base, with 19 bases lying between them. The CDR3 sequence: CAISGGGNRHGNTEAFF. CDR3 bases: TGTGCCATCAGTGGGGGGGGGAACAGGCACGGGAACACTGAAGCTTTCTTT.

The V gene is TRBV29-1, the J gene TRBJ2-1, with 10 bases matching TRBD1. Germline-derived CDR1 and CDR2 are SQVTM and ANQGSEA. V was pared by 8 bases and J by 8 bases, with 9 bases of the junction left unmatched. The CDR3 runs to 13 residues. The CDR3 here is CSLSGTGVHEQFF. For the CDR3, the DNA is TGCAGCCTCTCCGGGACAGGGGTCCATGAGCAGTTCTTC.

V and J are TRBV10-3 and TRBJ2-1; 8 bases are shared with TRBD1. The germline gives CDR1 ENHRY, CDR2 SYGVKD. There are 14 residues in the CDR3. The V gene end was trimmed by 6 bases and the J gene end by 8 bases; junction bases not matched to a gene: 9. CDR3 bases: TGTGCCATCAGAGACGGGACAGGCCACGATGAGCAGTTCTTC. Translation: CAIRDGTGHDEQFF.

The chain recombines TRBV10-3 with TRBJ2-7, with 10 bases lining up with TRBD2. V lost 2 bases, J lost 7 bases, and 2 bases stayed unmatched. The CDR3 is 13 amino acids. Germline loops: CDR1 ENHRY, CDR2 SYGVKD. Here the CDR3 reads CAISEPTSGEQYF. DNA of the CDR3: TGTGCCATCAGTGAGCCGACTAGCGGGGAGCAGTACTTC.

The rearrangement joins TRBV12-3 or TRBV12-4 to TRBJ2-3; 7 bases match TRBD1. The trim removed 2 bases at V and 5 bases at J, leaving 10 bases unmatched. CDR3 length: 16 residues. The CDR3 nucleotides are TGTGCCAGCAGTTTACAGATTGGACAGGCGGTAGATACGCAGTATTTT. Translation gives CASSLQIGQAVDTQYF.